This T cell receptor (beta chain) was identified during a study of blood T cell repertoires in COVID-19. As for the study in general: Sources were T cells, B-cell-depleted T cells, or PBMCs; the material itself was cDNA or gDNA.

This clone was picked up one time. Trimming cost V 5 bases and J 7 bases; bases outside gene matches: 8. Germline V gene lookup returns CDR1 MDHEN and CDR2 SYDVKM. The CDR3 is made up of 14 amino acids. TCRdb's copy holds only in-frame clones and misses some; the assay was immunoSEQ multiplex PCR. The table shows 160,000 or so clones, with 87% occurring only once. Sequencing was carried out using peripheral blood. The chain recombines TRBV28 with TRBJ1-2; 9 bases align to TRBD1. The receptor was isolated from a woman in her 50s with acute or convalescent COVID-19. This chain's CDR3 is CASSLDRGDGGYTF. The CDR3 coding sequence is TGTGCCAGCAGTCTCGACAGGGGGGATGGTGGCTACACCTTC.